These 24 T cell receptor beta chains share one sample of origin, sequenced in a study of blood T cell repertoires in COVID-19. Sequencing was performed with immunoSEQ multiplex PCR; in TCRdb, only in-frame clones are kept and a portion is missing. There are about 140,000 clones in the sample; roughly four fifths occur only once, and over 10% lies in the top ten. The material sequenced was peripheral blood. Receptor source: a man aged 80 or over with acute or convalescent COVID-19.

The rearrangement links TRBV25-1 to TRBJ1-5; D possibly corresponds to TRBD1 (5 bases). This CDR3 has 14 residues. Trimming shortened V by 1 base and J by 5 bases, and 9 bases separated the two germline ends. The germline V gene encodes CDR1 MGHDK and CDR2 SYGVNS. CDR3 protein: CASSEWGVYQPQHF. In nucleotides, the CDR3 is TGTGCCAGCAGTGAATGGGGGGTTTATCAGCCCCAGCATTTT.

This rearrangement joins TRBV28 to TRBJ2-7; 9 nucleotides line up with TRBD1. The CDR3 has 14 amino acids. V shed 4 bases, J shed 13 bases, and the junction held 14 bases outside the gene matches. CDR1 MDHEN and CDR2 SYDVKM come from the germline V gene. Written as DNA, the CDR3 is TGTGCCAGCAGTTCAGCTGGGACAGGGTTGGCAAGTTACTTC. Protein: CASSSAGTGLASYF.

The chain couples TRBV29-1 to TRBJ1-2; 10 nucleotides match TRBD1. CDR1 and CDR2 (germline): SQVTM, ANQGSEA. Germline trimming cut 3 bases from V and 6 bases from J; bases unmatched to any gene: 1. The CDR3 runs 12 residues. The CDR3 DNA reads as TGCAGCGTTGAGGACAGGGGGGATGGCTACACCTTC. It codes for CSVEDRGDGYTF. Supplemented by reference TRBV29-1 and TRBJ1-2, the full variable domain reads SAVISQKPSRDICQRGTSLTIQCQVDSQVTMMFWYRQQPGQSLTLIATANQGSEATYESGFVIDKFPISRPNLTFSTLTVSNMSPEDSSIYLCSVEDRGDGYTFGSGTRLTVV.

The J gene is TRBJ1-5, the V gene TRBV2; 7 bases fit TRBD1. Per germline, CDR1 SNHLY and CDR2 FYNNEI. The junction had 10 bases not matched to a gene; V was cut back by 6 bases and J by 8 bases. This CDR3 spans 14 amino acids. The CDR3: CASSGTRTGEPQHF. For the CDR3, the DNA is TGTGCCAGCAGCGGGACGAGGACAGGCGAGCCCCAGCATTTT.

Comment on this clone: Compared with germline, one end of the junction differs, possibly owing to a read error. The chain uses TRBV5-5 and TRBJ1-6; no firm D call. From germline, CDR1 is SGHKS and CDR2 YYEKEE (reference sequence). This CDR3 region has 16 residues. DNA of the CDR3: TGTGCCAGCAGCTTGGATGGCAACGCGGATAATTCACCCCTTCACTTT. It codes for CASSLDGNADNSPLHF.

The chain combines TRBV19 with TRBJ1-2; 8 bases are a match to TRBD1. The germline V gene encodes CDR1 LNHDA and CDR2 SQIVND (reference sequence). The CDR3 extends over 15 amino acids. J lost 6 bases, V lost 3 bases, and 9 bases had no gene match. As DNA, the CDR3 is TGTGCCAGTAGTATTCTGGCAGGGGGCATTAATGGCTACACCTTC. It translates to CASSILAGGINGYTF.

The chain employs TRBV7-6 and TRBJ2-1; maybe TRBD1 (6 bases). This CDR3 region has 15 residues. Trimming took off 2 bases at V and 7 bases at J, with 15 bases between the two ends. Germline assignment: CDR1 SGHVS and CDR2 FNYEAQ. The CDR3, as DNA: TGTGCCAGCAGCTTATCCCAGGGGTGGGTAAATGAGCAGTTCTTC. It encodes CASSLSQGWVNEQFF.

The chain carries TRBV28 and TRBJ2-1; 8 bases are a match to TRBD2. This CDR3 has 14 residues. After removal of 5 bases from V and 7 bases from J, the junction contained 7 bases not matched to a gene. Germline V CDR1 and CDR2: MDHEN, SYDVKM. The CDR3 DNA reads as TGTGCCAGCAGTCACAGGACTAGCACGAATGAGCAGTTCTTC. The encoded protein is CASSHRTSTNEQFF.

The chain employs TRBV6-2 or TRBV6-3 and TRBJ1-4; tentatively, D is TRBD1 (6 bases). In germline, CDR1 is MNHEY, CDR2 SVGEGT. Trimming left V 0 bases short and J 11 bases short, with 13 bases between. CDR3 size: 14 residues. CDR3 protein: CASSYSRGQSKLFF. The CDR3 DNA is TGTGCCAGCAGTTACTCCCGCGGACAGTCGAAACTGTTTTTT.

V and J are TRBV4-1 and TRBJ1-2; D is undetermined. CDR1 is MGHRA, CDR2 YSYEKL, per germline. Trimming took off 3 bases at V and 1 base at J, with 9 bases between the two ends. The CDR3 loop spans 14 amino acids. CDR3 region: CASSQLTNNYGYTF. The DNA for the CDR3 is TGCGCCAGCAGCCAGTTAACAAATAACTATGGCTACACCTTC.

This chain uses TRBV7-6 with TRBJ2-5; tentative D call: TRBD1 (7 bases). CDR3 size: 13 residues. V lost 5 bases and J 5 bases, leaving 12 bases between the germline ends. In germline, CDR1 is SGHVS, CDR2 FNYEAQ. CDR3 in amino acids: CASSTRGRETQYF. Here the CDR3 DNA reads TGTGCCAGCAGCACCAGGGGGAGGGAGACCCAGTACTTC.

This clone was detected a few times. This chain joins TRBV7-9 and TRBJ2-1; 7 nucleotides line up with TRBD2. The CDR3 runs 19 residues. J was trimmed by 3 bases and V by 3 bases; bases with no gene match: 17. Germline lookup yields CDR1 SEHNR and CDR2 FQNEAQ (reference sequence). The chain's CDR3 is CASSFFKSRGGIGYNEQFF. The CDR3 region has the DNA TGTGCCAGCAGCTTTTTCAAGTCCCGGGGAGGGATCGGCTACAATGAGCAGTTCTTC.

The chain employs TRBV24-1 and TRBJ2-1; 8 nucleotides match TRBD2. Looked up from germline, CDR1 is KGHDR and CDR2 is SFDVKD. The CDR3 totals 15 residues. Trimming cost V 9 bases and J 4 bases; bases outside gene matches: 10. For the CDR3, the DNA is TGTGCCACCCGGGGGGGGGACTTCCAATACAATGAGCAGTTCTTC. This translates into CATRGGDFQYNEQFF.

The rearrangement joins TRBV7-9 to TRBJ1-2, with unresolved D. Trimming cost V 5 bases and J 0 bases, with 16 bases left between them. From germline, CDR1 is SEHNR and CDR2 FQNEAQ (reference sequence). This CDR3 comprises 16 residues. The CDR3, as DNA: TGTGCCAGCAGCGGACCGCTCGGAGGGTCTAACTATGGCTACACCTTC. This gives the protein CASSGPLGGSNYGYTF.

The chain recombines TRBV6-5 with TRBJ1-6, with a weak D call TRBD1 (6 bases). With 6 bases removed from V and 7 bases from J, the gap between germline ends came to 16 bases. Per the germline V gene, CDR1 is MNHEY and CDR2 is SVGAGI. This CDR3 is 15 amino acids long. CDR3 sequence: CASSRAGVGNSPLHF. For the CDR3, the DNA is TGTGCCAGCAGCCGGGCAGGGGTTGGGAATTCACCCCTCCACTTT.

The DNA for the CDR3 is TGTGCCAGCAGCTTATCACCCACGAGCGACACCGGGGAGCTGTTTTTT. Its translation: CASSLSPTSDTGELFF. V usage is TRBV5-4 and J usage is TRBJ2-2; D is undetermined. The CDR3 loop spans 16 amino acids. V gave up 2 bases and J gave up 3 bases, with 14 bases separating them. Germline V gene sequence: CDR1 SGHNT, CDR2 YYREEE (reference sequence).

This chain links TRBV5-4 with TRBJ2-3; D possibly corresponds to TRBD2 (5 bases). Germline CDR1 is SGHNT and CDR2 is YYREEE (reference sequence). The CDR3 is made up of 14 amino acids. V was clipped by 0 bases and J by 9 bases, with 14 bases between them. The DNA of the CDR3 is TGTGCCAGCAGCTTGGTGGCTGGGAGTGAAACGCAGTATTTT. This gives the protein CASSLVAGSETQYF.

This clone came up a few times. This chain links TRBV24-1 with TRBJ2-5; TRBD1 agrees at 12 bases. CDR3 size: 17 residues. Germline-derived CDR1 and CDR2 are KGHDR and SFDVKD. V trimming: 7 bases; J trimming: 5 bases; junction bases outside the gene matches: 13. CDR3 sequence reads: CATSQQSGTGGGETQYF. DNA for the CDR3: TGTGCCACCAGCCAACAATCCGGGACAGGGGGCGGGGAGACCCAGTACTTC.

J is TRBJ2-7 and V is TRBV6-6; 9 nucleotides match TRBD1. Germline V lookup: CDR1 MNHNY, CDR2 SVGAGI (reference sequence). This CDR3 is built from 12 residues. V lost 5 bases to trimming and J lost 6 bases; unmatched junction nucleotides: 2. CDR3 bases: TGTGCCAGCAGTGGACAGGGGATCGAGCAGTACTTC. This sequence encodes CASSGQGIEQYF.

The chain joins TRBV5-1 to TRBJ2-3, with 8 bases aligning to TRBD1. CDR3 size: 15 residues. Germline trimming cut 0 bases from V and 4 bases from J; bases unmatched to any gene: 4. Germline values: CDR1 SGHRS, CDR2 YFSETQ. The CDR3 here is CASSLGAGGADTQYF. The CDR3 coding sequence is TGCGCCAGCAGCTTGGGGGCAGGGGGCGCAGATACGCAGTATTTT.

There are many counts of this clone. J is TRBJ1-2 and V is TRBV5-4, with 7 bases identical to TRBD1. The CDR3 totals 13 residues. The germline gives CDR1 SGHNT, CDR2 YYREEE (reference sequence). Germline trimming cut 5 bases from V and 8 bases from J; bases unmatched to any gene: 9. The CDR3 protein is CASSLDRAQGYTF. CDR3 bases: TGTGCCAGCAGTTTAGACAGGGCCCAAGGCTACACCTTC.

V is TRBV28 and J is TRBJ2-6; unclear D gene. Deletions cut 10 bases from V and 4 bases from J, with 8 bases between. The CDR3 loop spans 12 amino acids. Germline V CDR1 and CDR2: MDHEN, SYDVKM. The CDR3 DNA reads as TGTGCCACTAAACCCGGGGCCAACGTCCTGACTTTC. It encodes CATKPGANVLTF.

The chain uses TRBV6-5 and TRBJ2-3; 7 nucleotides line up with TRBD2. Germline CDR1 is MNHEY and CDR2 is SVGAGI. Unmatched junction bases numbered 12, after V lost 6 bases and J lost 6 bases. The CDR3 spans 15 residues. The CDR3 DNA is TGTGCCAGCAGATCTGGGGGGGGAGGAGGGGATACGCAGTATTTT. Protein product: CASRSGGGGGDTQYF.

V usage is TRBV27 and J usage is TRBJ1-2, with 7 bases fitting TRBD1. The CDR3 sequence is 14 residues long. Losses at the gene ends were 5 bases for V and 5 bases for J; bases not matched to a gene: 8. The germline gives CDR1 MNHEY, CDR2 SMNVEV (reference sequence). CDR3 nucleotide sequence: TGTGCCAGCAGTCTTGACAGGGAAGGGTATGGCTACACCTTC. Translating it yields CASSLDREGYGYTF.